Following are 31 T cell receptor beta chains from one sample sequenced in a study of blood T cells in healthy people across ages. A sample-barcoded 5' primer and a J-beta primer mix were used in a second PCR of roughly 7 to 11 cycles. MiXCR was run by TCRdb on the 5' RACE reads, yielding one entry per CDR3 protein. The data show fewer than 2 million distinct CDR3 sequences, approximately 39% seen once. Sequencing was done on a sample of blood. Every receptor here comes from a human donor in good health.

The CDR3 protein is CASSDDRAWDYGYTF. CDR3 in DNA: TGTGCCAGCAGTGACGACAGGGCATGGGACTATGGCTACACCTTC. V and J are TRBV6-1 and TRBJ1-2; 7 bases line up with TRBD1. J gave up 3 bases and V 3 bases, and 7 bases lay outside the gene matches. The CDR3 runs 15 residues. The germline CDR1 and CDR2 sequences are MNHNS and SASEGT.

Of note for this clonotype: The junction does not match germline at one end; this may be a read error. The chain is built from TRBV4-3 and TRBJ2-7; 10 nucleotides match TRBD1. Germline CDR1 reads LGHNA; CDR2 reads YSLEER. The CDR3 is 18 residues long. The chain's CDR3 is CASGQGGGPGTGVYEQYF. The CDR3 coding sequence is TGCGCCAGCGGCCAAGGAGGCGGCCCCGGGACAGGGGTTTACGAGCAGTACTTC.

The chain has TRBV7-3 and TRBJ1-1, with D possibly TRBD1 on 5 matching bases. From germline, CDR1 is SGHTA and CDR2 FQGTGA. V lost 5 bases to trimming and J lost 6 bases, with 16 bases between them. This CDR3 is 14 amino acids long. CDR3 coding DNA: TGTGCCAGCAGCCCATCAGGGATGCGAGCTGAAGCTTTCTTT. It specifies CASSPSGMRAEAFF.

The gene calls are TRBV7-2 and TRBJ1-5, with D perhaps matching TRBD1 (6 bases). The CDR3 contains 12 residues. Trimming pared 5 bases from V and 6 bases from J, leaving 8 bases between. Germline CDR1 is SGHTA and CDR2 is FQGNSA. CDR3 coding DNA: TGTGCCAGCAGCCCAGGGGTTCAGCCCCAGCATTTT. Protein: CASSPGVQPQHF. Supplemented by reference TRBV7-2 and TRBJ1-5, the full variable domain reads GAGVSQSPSNKVTEKGKDVELRCDPISGHTALYWYRQSLGQGLEFLIYFQGNSAPDKSGLPSDRFSAERTGGSVSTLTIQRTQQEDSAVYLCASSPGVQPQHFGDGTRLSIL.

This clonotype has at least ten counts. The rearrangement joins TRBV3-1 to TRBJ1-2, with unresolved D. The CDR3 covers 12 residues. V lost 5 bases and J 4 bases, leaving 8 bases between the germline ends. CDR1 LGHDT and CDR2 YNNKEL come from the germline V gene (reference sequence). The chain's CDR3 is CASSDASYGYTF. The CDR3 DNA sequence: TGTGCCAGCAGCGACGCCAGCTATGGCTACACCTTC. Full variable domain (outside the CDR3, taken from reference TRBV3-1 and TRBJ1-2): DTAVSQTPKYLVTQMGNDKSIKCEQNLGHDTMYWYKQDSKKFLKIMFSYNNKELIINETVPNRFSPKSPDKAHLNLHINSLELGDSAVYFCASSDASYGYTFGSGTRLTVV.

This clonotype was detected only a few times. The genes are TRBV20-1 and TRBJ2-7; unclear D gene. This CDR3 has 14 residues. Germline loops: CDR1 DFQATT, CDR2 SNEGSKA (reference sequence). V was trimmed by 2 bases and J by 2 bases, leaving 13 bases between them. CDR3 sequence: CSARRTGRTYEQYF. The CDR3 DNA reads TGCAGTGCTAGACGGACCGGTAGGACCTACGAGCAGTACTTC.

The gene calls are TRBV20-1 and TRBJ2-7, with TRBD2 identical over 12 bases. The CDR3 has 16 residues. Germline V CDR1 and CDR2: DFQATT, SNEGSKA (reference sequence). V dropped 3 bases and J dropped 12; count of bases not matched to a gene: 18. CDR3 bases: TGCAGTGCTAGGACCCTGACTAGCGGGGGTGAGGAGACCCGGTACTTC. Its protein product is CSARTLTSGGEETRYF.

Points on this clonotype: A read error may produce the germline difference seen at one junction end. This chain links TRBV25-1 with TRBJ2-6; D may match TRBD1 or TRBD2 (5 bases each). Germline lookup yields CDR1 MGHDK and CDR2 SYGVNS. CDR3 length equals 17 residues. The CDR3 spells CASSEIGTTSGTNVLTF. The CDR3 region has the DNA TGTGCCAGCAGTGAAATAGGGACGACGTCTGGGACCAACGTCCTGACTTTC.

This clonotype is a singleton in its sample. This sequence joins TRBV24-1 and TRBJ2-3; 13 nucleotides line up with TRBD2. Germline V gives CDR1 KGHDR, CDR2 SFDVKD. V lost 4 bases to trimming and J lost 1 base; unmatched junction nucleotides: 13. The CDR3 totals 20 residues. The CDR3 nucleotides are TGTGCCACCAGTGAACCAACCTACACCGGGACTAGCGGGGGCACAGATACGCAGTATTTT. This translates into CATSEPTYTGTSGGTDTQYF.

V usage is TRBV2 and J usage is TRBJ2-5; D remains ambiguous. There are 13 residues in the CDR3. Germline CDR1 is SNHLY and CDR2 is FYNNEI. V was trimmed by 2 bases and J by 5 bases, leaving 9 bases between them. The CDR3 spells CASSEQPTETQYF. The CDR3 DNA reads as TGTGCCAGCAGTGAACAACCCACGGAGACCCAGTACTTC.

This clonotype has more than one count but fewer than ten. The rearrangement joins TRBV10-3 to TRBJ2-1; TRBD2 aligns across 8 bases. Germline assignment: CDR1 ENHRY and CDR2 SYGVKD. This CDR3 contains 16 residues. V lost 6 bases and J lost 2; bases outside the gene matches: 9. The CDR3 DNA reads as TGTGCCATCAGGGTCCCCGGGGGGGCTACCTACAATGAGCAGTTCTTC. This gives the protein CAIRVPGGATYNEQFF.

This chain uses TRBV12-5 with TRBJ2-3; 8 positions match TRBD1. CDR1 and CDR2 from the germline V gene are LGHNT and FRNRAP. Unmatched junction bases numbered 4, after V lost 6 bases and J lost 2 bases. The length of the CDR3 is 14 residues. The DNA of the CDR3 is TGTGCTAGTGGCAGACAGGGGATCACAGATACGCAGTATTTT. Protein: CASGRQGITDTQYF.

The chain couples TRBV7-2 to TRBJ2-3; D ambiguous. In germline, CDR1 is SGHTA, CDR2 FQGNSA. V gave up 2 bases and J gave up 1 base, with 10 bases separating them. The CDR3 totals 15 residues. The chain's CDR3 is CASSLRGLRTDTQYF. CDR3 nucleotide sequence: TGTGCCAGCAGCTTAAGAGGTCTCCGCACAGATACGCAGTATTTT. Combining the CDR3 with reference TRBV7-2 and TRBJ2-3 gives the whole variable domain GAGVSQSPSNKVTEKGKDVELRCDPISGHTALYWYRQSLGQGLEFLIYFQGNSAPDKSGLPSDRFSAERTGGSVSTLTIQRTQQEDSAVYLCASSLRGLRTDTQYFGPGTRLTVL.

The rearrangement joins TRBV5-1 to TRBJ1-2; no definite D call. The V end was cut by 2 bases, the J end by 7 bases, with 12 bases between. Germline V lookup: CDR1 SGHRS, CDR2 YFSETQ. The CDR3 totals 13 residues. The CDR3 loop is CASSFELGAGYTF. The CDR3 nucleotides read TGCGCCAGCAGCTTTGAGTTGGGAGCTGGCTACACCTTC.

The sample holds a few counts of this clonotype. The gene calls are TRBV12-3 or TRBV12-4 and TRBJ2-1; no firm D call. The CDR3 runs to 12 residues. The V end lost 7 bases, the J end lost 7 bases, and 11 bases lay between the germline ends. CDR3 sequence reads: CASNRPGNEQFF. For the CDR3, the DNA is TGTGCCAGCAATCGTCCTGGGAATGAGCAGTTCTTC.

This chain joins TRBV28 and TRBJ2-5, with 8 bases matching TRBD1. The end of the DNA fits TRBJ2-7 better, so the J call may be wrong. The CDR3 has 13 residues. Germline CDR1 MDHEN, CDR2 SYDVKM. This CDR3 reads CASSPAGQVEQYF. As DNA, the CDR3 is TGTGCCAGCAGCCCGGCGGGACAGGTCGAGCAGTACTTC.

In its sample, this clonotype was seen many times. The germline gene is not matched at one end of the junction; a read error may be the cause. This chain connects TRBV5-1 to TRBJ1-1, with no clear D. The CDR3 runs to 11 residues. Germline loops: CDR1 SGHRS, CDR2 YFSETQ. This CDR3 is CASSWGTEAFF. The CDR3 DNA reads TGTGCCAGCAGTTGGGGCACTGAAGCTTTCTTT.

The chain is built from TRBV4-1 and TRBJ1-5, with TRBD1 matching over 9 bases. The CDR3 consists of 16 residues. CDR1 is MGHRA and CDR2 is YSYEKL in the germline V gene. V gave up 3 bases and J gave up 1 base; unmatched junction bases: 4. The CDR3 region has the DNA TGCGCCAGCAGCCATCGGACAGGGGCCAGCAATCAGCCCCAGCATTTT. Translating gives CASSHRTGASNQPQHF.

This sequence joins TRBV5-1 and TRBJ2-7; D unresolved. Germline V gene data show CDR1 as SGHRS and CDR2 as YFSETQ. The CDR3 covers 13 residues. The germline V and J ends were trimmed by 4 bases and 0 bases, with 8 bases remaining between them. This CDR3 is CASSRESSYEQYF. The CDR3 DNA reads TGCGCCAGCAGCCGCGAAAGCTCCTACGAGCAGTACTTC.

The gene calls are TRBV7-8 and TRBJ2-1; D ambiguous. Per germline, CDR1 SGHVS and CDR2 FQNEAQ. The V gene lost 3 bases and the J gene lost 3 bases, with 18 bases spanning the gap. The CDR3 has 17 amino acids. The CDR3 loop is CASSFPGPHPIYNEQFF. In nucleotides, the CDR3 is TGTGCCAGCAGCTTCCCAGGACCCCACCCTATCTACAATGAGCAGTTCTTC.

In this sample, this clonotype turned up a few times. The rearrangement uses TRBV4-2 and TRBJ2-3; 9 bases match TRBD2. Germline CDR1 is LGHNA and CDR2 is YNFKEQ. The CDR3 is 17 amino acids. V was clipped by 4 bases and J by 4 bases; unmatched bases: 12. CDR3: CASSPSGAGGFPDTQYF. The CDR3 DNA sequence: TGTGCCAGCAGCCCCTCGGGGGCGGGGGGGTTCCCAGATACGCAGTATTTT.

The chain couples TRBV20-1 to TRBJ2-1; 7 bases map to TRBD1. Germline V lookup: CDR1 DFQATT, CDR2 SNEGSKA (reference sequence). This CDR3 spans 17 amino acids. The junction had 10 bases not matched to a gene; V was cut back by 0 bases and J by 2 bases. For the CDR3, the DNA is TGCAGTGCTAGAGATCAGCAGGGGGAGAGGGCCTACAATGAGCAGTTCTTC. Protein: CSARDQQGERAYNEQFF.

The rearrangement links TRBV28 to TRBJ1-4, with a possible D match to TRBD1 (6 bases). The CDR3 has 14 residues. The germline gives CDR1 MDHEN, CDR2 SYDVKM. With 5 bases removed from V and 7 bases from J, the gap between germline ends came to 14 bases. The CDR3 loop is CASSLRGMREKLFF. In DNA, the CDR3 is TGTGCCAGCAGTCTCAGGGGAATGCGTGAAAAACTGTTTTTT.

J is TRBJ2-5 and V is TRBV7-3; TRBD1 matches at 8 bases. The J call may be in error: the DNA end matches TRBJ2-7 better. The CDR3 length is 13 residues. Germline V lookup: CDR1 SGHTA, CDR2 FQGTGA. CDR3 nucleotides: TGTGCCAGCAGCCCATCACAGGGGGGCGAGCAGTACTTC. The encoded protein is CASSPSQGGEQYF.

This chain connects TRBV2 to TRBJ2-7; 8 nucleotides line up with TRBD1. V lost 5 bases and J lost 1; bases outside the gene matches: 4. In germline, CDR1 is SNHLY, CDR2 FYNNEI. The CDR3 runs to 14 residues. In nucleotides, the CDR3 is TGTGCCAGCAGTCAGGGGGCCCCTTCCTACGAGCAGTACTTC. Residues: CASSQGAPSYEQYF.

J is TRBJ2-3 and V is TRBV7-9; the D is unclear. CDR1 and CDR2 from the germline V gene are SEHNR and FQNEAQ (reference sequence). There are 13 residues in the CDR3. V was clipped by 7 bases and J by 2 bases, with 10 bases between them. The CDR3 nucleotides are TGTGCCAGCATCTCTCGCTCCACAGATACGCAGTATTTT. Residues: CASISRSTDTQYF.

This clonotype showed up just a few times. The chain recombines TRBV7-2 with TRBJ2-1; no clear D. CDR1 is SGHTA, CDR2 FQGNSA, per germline. The CDR3 length is 17 residues. Trimming shortened V by 4 bases and J by 2 bases, and 18 bases separated the two germline ends. The CDR3 DNA is TGTGCCAGCAGCTCTCGTCAATCCGGCCTCGCCTACAATGAGCAGTTCTTC. Translation: CASSSRQSGLAYNEQFF.

This CDR3 is CASSDLHIYSPLHF. CDR3 bases: TGTGCCAGCAGTGATCTACATATCTATTCACCCCTCCACTTT. The chain has TRBV25-1 and TRBJ1-6; D is uncertain. This CDR3 contains 14 residues. Trimming removed 3 bases from V and 8 bases from J, with 11 bases in between. Germline lookup yields CDR1 MGHDK and CDR2 SYGVNS.

As concerns this clonotype: A read error may explain this, as a much larger clone is one base away. J is TRBJ2-3 and V is TRBV7-2, with 7 bases lining up with TRBD2. This CDR3 has 15 amino acids. Trimming removed 5 bases from V and 2 bases from J; junction bases left unmatched: 7. Looked up from germline, CDR1 is SGHTA and CDR2 is FQGNSA. The chain's CDR3 is CASSLTSDHTDTQYF. In nucleotides, the CDR3 is TGTGCCAGCAGCCTAACTAGCGACCACACAGATACGCAGTATTTT.

This clonotype was observed many times. This chain uses TRBV29-1 with TRBJ2-1; 8 bases map to TRBD2. The J segment lost 0 bases and the V segment lost 5 bases, leaving 9 bases of the junction unmatched. The CDR3 runs to 16 residues. Germline V gene sequence: CDR1 SQVTM, CDR2 ANQGSEA. CDR3 nucleotide sequence: TGCAGCGTTATACTAGCGGCGTTTCCCTCCTACAATGAGCAGTTCTTC. Protein: CSVILAAFPSYNEQFF.

The chain links TRBV27 to TRBJ2-5, with a possible D match to TRBD2 (5 bases). The CDR3 sequence is 16 residues long. CDR1 and CDR2 from the germline V gene are MNHEY and SMNVEV (reference sequence). V was clipped by 5 bases and J by 2 bases, with 18 bases between them. CDR3 nucleotide sequence: TGTGCCAGCAGTCTTCTAACCGGGAACCAACAAGAGACCCAGTACTTC. Protein product: CASSLLTGNQQETQYF.